What follows is one T cell receptor beta chain and its context. Its antigen is unknown. Germline V CDR1 and CDR2: MGHDK, SYGVNS. The CDR3 is 17 residues long. Trimming removed 3 bases from V and 2 bases from J, with 19 bases in between. RNA was isolated and reverse transcribed to cDNA, the sequencing template. TCRdb's copy holds only in-frame clones and misses some; the assay was immunoSEQ multiplex PCR. The sample holds 150,000 to 200,000 clones, just under 65% seen once. The sample's treatment: oral pan-JAK inhibitor, 5-10 mg twice daily. The source of the sample is a study of CD8+ T cells in alopecia areata. Findings and limits, study-wide: Normal skin's resident alphabeta T cells are also sequenced in scalp samples. In scalp and blood during tofacitinib, many expanded lesional clones persisted.

The sequence derives from a human donor with alopecia areata. The input for sequencing was CD4+ T cells sorted from blood, taken around week 50, from a patient treated with tofacitinib. The chain uses TRBV25-1 and TRBJ1-2; unclear D gene. CDR3: CASSDTSDGLGNYGYTF. Written as DNA, the CDR3 is TGTGCCAGCAGTGATACTTCCGATGGGCTAGGCAACTATGGCTACACCTTC.